One sample yielded the 7 T cell receptor beta chains listed below, sequenced in a study of cytomegalovirus exposure and HLA in healthy donors. PCR was performed using 60 Vbeta and 13 Jbeta primers. Repertoires were generated with immunoSEQ multiplex PCR, while TCRdb's copy carries only in-frame clones and drops some. This table has over 30,000 clones, 55% to 80% appearing once. The sequencing sample was made of PBMCs. These receptors all come from a man aged 35-49 years in good health and CMV-seropositive.

CDR3: CASSLDPWGEQYF. The CDR3 DNA follows: TGTGCCAGCAGCTTAGACCCTTGGGGGGAGCAGTACTTC. The chain employs TRBV11-3 and TRBJ2-5; TRBD2 is a possible D gene (6 bases). The CDR3 totals 13 residues. V was trimmed by 0 bases and J by 11 bases, leaving 13 bases between them. Germline loops: CDR1 SGHNT, CDR2 YENEEA.

This clone was seen only a few times. The V and J genes are TRBV29-1 and TRBJ1-1; 10 bases fit TRBD1. The germline gives CDR1 SQVTM, CDR2 ANQGSEA. CDR3 size: 15 residues. Trimming took 3 bases from V and 1 from J; bases not matched to a gene: 5. The CDR3 loop is CSVDRGDRGNTEAFF. As DNA, the CDR3 is TGCAGCGTTGACCGTGGGGACAGGGGGAACACTGAAGCTTTCTTT.

This sequence joins TRBV19 and TRBJ2-1; 7 bases are a match to TRBD2. Per the germline V gene, CDR1 is LNHDA and CDR2 is SQIVND (reference sequence). The trim removed 3 bases at V and 0 bases at J, leaving 2 bases unmatched. CDR3 length: 15 residues. The CDR3 DNA follows: TGTGCCAGTAGTATGGGGAGGGCCTCCTACAATGAGCAGTTCTTC. Amino acid sequence: CASSMGRASYNEQFF.

The chain recombines TRBV4-1 with TRBJ2-4; 8 nucleotides agree with TRBD1. The CDR3 extends over 15 amino acids. With V trimmed by 1 base and J by 8 bases, 7 bases remained unmatched. Germline CDR1 is MGHRA and CDR2 is YSYEKL. The CDR3, as DNA: TGCGCCAGCAGCCAAGGACAGGGGTATAGGGACATTCAGTACTTC. Protein product: CASSQGQGYRDIQYF.

The J gene is TRBJ1-1, the V gene TRBV5-4; 7 positions match TRBD1. The CDR3 covers 14 residues. The germline V gene encodes CDR1 SGHNT and CDR2 YYREEE (reference sequence). V was pared by 7 bases and J by 3 bases, with 9 bases of the junction left unmatched. The CDR3 loop reads CASLTGLGDTEAFF. In DNA form, the CDR3 reads TGTGCCAGCCTGACAGGGCTTGGGGACACTGAAGCTTTCTTT.

The chain employs TRBV6-5 and TRBJ2-5, with D possibly TRBD2 on 6 matching bases. This CDR3 has 14 amino acids. Germline-derived CDR1 and CDR2 are MNHEY and SVGAGI. V lost 5 bases and J 5 bases, leaving 15 bases between the germline ends. DNA of the CDR3: TGTGCCAGCAGTCGAACCTGGGAGGTGGAGACCCAGTACTTC. This sequence encodes CASSRTWEVETQYF.

This chain links TRBV5-5 with TRBJ1-2; a possible D gene is TRBD1 (6 bases). Germline V gene data show CDR1 as SGHKS and CDR2 as YYEKEE (reference sequence). V lost 0 bases and J 13 bases, leaving 10 bases between the germline ends. This CDR3 has 11 residues. The CDR3 sequence: CASSLAGGLTF. The CDR3 nucleotides read TGTGCCAGCAGCTTGGCGGGGGGCCTCACCTTC.